The clone carrying this TCR beta chain was observed a single time. Antigen unknown. Splitting of each subset's genomic DNA was done evenly across several immunoSEQ plates. Profiled with immunoSEQ multiplex PCR; TCRdb holds only in-frame clones, not every one. The sample carries 1.6 million or so clones, roughly 95% recorded once. These data belong to a study of shared clonotypes between healthy human individuals. Notes on the study in general: Blood alone was sampled, and tissue repertoires likely differ. Sharing across four donors was highest in naive CD4 (around 5%) and lowest in memory CD8 (about 0.4%).

V gave up 2 bases and J gave up 4 bases, with 21 bases separating them. Per the germline V gene, CDR1 is SGHRS and CDR2 is YFSETQ. The CDR3 consists of 17 residues. Input material: naive CD4+ T cells sorted from blood. Subset denoted: CD45RA+ positively selected. The receptor's source is a man aged 30 to 39 in good health. This chain links TRBV5-1 with TRBJ2-5; no reliable D call. Here the CDR3 reads CASSFGLGRVERETQYF. The CDR3 nucleotides read TGCGCCAGCAGCTTTGGCCTCGGAAGGGTAGAGAGAGAGACCCAGTACTTC.